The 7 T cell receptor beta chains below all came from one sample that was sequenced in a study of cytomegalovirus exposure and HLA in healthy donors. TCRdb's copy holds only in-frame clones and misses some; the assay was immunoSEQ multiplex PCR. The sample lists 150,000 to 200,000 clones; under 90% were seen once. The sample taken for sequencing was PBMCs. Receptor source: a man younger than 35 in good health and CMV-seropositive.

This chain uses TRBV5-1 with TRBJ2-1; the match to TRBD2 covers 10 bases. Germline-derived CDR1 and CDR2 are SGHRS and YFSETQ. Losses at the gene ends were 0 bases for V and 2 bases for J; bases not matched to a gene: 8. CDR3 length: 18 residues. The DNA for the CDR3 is TGCGCCAGCAGCTTGGGTGTTTTAGGGACTAGCGCCTACAATGAGCAGTTCTTC. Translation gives CASSLGVLGTSAYNEQFF. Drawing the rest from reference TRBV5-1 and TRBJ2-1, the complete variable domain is KAGVTQTPRYLIKTRGQQVTLSCSPISGHRSVSWYQQTPGQGLQFLFEYFSETQRNKGNFPGRFSGRQFSNSRSEMNVSTLELGDSALYLCASSLGVLGTSAYNEQFFGPGTRLTVL.

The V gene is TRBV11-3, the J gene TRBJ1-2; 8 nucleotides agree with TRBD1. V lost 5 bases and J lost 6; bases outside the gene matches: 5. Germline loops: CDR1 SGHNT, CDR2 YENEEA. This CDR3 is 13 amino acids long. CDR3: CASSVRGLDGYTF. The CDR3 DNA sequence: TGTGCCAGCAGCGTCAGGGGGCTAGATGGCTACACCTTC.

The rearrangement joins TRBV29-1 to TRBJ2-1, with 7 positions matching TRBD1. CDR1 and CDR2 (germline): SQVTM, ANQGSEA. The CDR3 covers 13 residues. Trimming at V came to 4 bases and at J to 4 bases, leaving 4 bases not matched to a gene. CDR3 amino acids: CSVGTGPYNEQFF. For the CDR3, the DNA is TGCAGCGTTGGGACAGGCCCGTACAATGAGCAGTTCTTC.

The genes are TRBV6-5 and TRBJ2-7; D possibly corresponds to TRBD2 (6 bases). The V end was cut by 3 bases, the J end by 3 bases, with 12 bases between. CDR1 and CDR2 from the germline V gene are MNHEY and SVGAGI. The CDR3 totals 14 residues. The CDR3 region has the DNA TGTGCCAGCAGTTATCGCGGGACTCTCTACGAGCAGTACTTC. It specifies CASSYRGTLYEQYF.

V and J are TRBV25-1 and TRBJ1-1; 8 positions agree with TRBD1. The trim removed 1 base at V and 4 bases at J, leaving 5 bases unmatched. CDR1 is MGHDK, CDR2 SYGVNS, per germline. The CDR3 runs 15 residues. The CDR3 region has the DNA TGTGCCAGCAGTGAATTATACAGGGGGGGCACTGAAGCTTTCTTT. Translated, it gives CASSELYRGGTEAFF.

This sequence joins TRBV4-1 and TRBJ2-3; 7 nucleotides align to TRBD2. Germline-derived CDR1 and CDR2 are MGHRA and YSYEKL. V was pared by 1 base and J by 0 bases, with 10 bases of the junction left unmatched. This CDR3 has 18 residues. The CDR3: CASSQAASGTSSTDTQYF. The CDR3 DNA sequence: TGCGCCAGCAGCCAAGCGGCTAGCGGAACCTCTAGCACAGATACGCAGTATTTT.

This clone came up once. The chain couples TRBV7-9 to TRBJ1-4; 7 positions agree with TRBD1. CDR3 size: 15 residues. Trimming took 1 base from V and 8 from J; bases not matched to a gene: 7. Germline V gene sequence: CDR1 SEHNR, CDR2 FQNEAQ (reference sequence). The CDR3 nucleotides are TGTGCCAGCAGCTTAGGAGACAGGGTTGGCGAAAAACTGTTTTTT. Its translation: CASSLGDRVGEKLFF. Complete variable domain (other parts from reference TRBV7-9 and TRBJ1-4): DTGVSQNPRHKITKRGQNVTFRCDPISEHNRLYWYRQTLGQGPEFLTYFQNEAQLEKSRLLSDRFSAERPKGSFSTLEIQRTEQGDSAMYLCASSLGDRVGEKLFFGSGTQLSVL.